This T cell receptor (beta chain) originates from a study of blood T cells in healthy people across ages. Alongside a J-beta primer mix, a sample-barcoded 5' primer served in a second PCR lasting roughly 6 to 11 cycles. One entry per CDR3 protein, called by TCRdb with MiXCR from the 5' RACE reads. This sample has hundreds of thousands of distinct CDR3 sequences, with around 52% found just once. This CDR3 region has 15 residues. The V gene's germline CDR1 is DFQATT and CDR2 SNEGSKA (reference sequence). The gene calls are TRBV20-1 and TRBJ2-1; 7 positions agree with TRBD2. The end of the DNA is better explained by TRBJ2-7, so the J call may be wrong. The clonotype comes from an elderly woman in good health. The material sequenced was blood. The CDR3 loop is CSAREMSGDHNEQYF. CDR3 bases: TGCAGTGCTAGAGAGATGAGCGGGGACCACAACGAGCAGTACTTC.